These 30 T cell receptor beta chains originate from one sample sequenced in a study of blood T cell repertoires in COVID-19 (dated by TCRdb to the early 2020s). The library was generated by the immunoSEQ multiplex PCR assay. TCRdb's version of the immuneACCESS table is confined to in-frame rearrangements and falls short of the full clone set. An unresolved V gene accounts for under half of the shortfall where checked; the remainder is of unknown origin. The sample table records tens of thousands of clones; about 70% of these occur just once. The ten largest clones take up less than 20% of the sample. The specimen was peripheral blood. The receptor source for this set is a woman aged 45-65 years with active or convalescent COVID-19.

The genes are TRBV6-2 or TRBV6-3 and TRBJ1-4; the D gene is possibly TRBD1 (5 bases). The CDR3 has 16 amino acids. With 2 bases removed from V and 2 bases from J, the gap between germline ends came to 12 bases. CDR1 and CDR2 (germline): MNHEY, SVGEGT. DNA of the CDR3: TGTGCCAGCAGTTACCGCCAGGGATCGACTAATGAAAAACTGTTTTTT. Its translation is CASSYRQGSTNEKLFF.

The V call is TRBV5-4, the J call TRBJ2-1; D may be TRBD2 (6 bases). CDR3 size: 15 residues. Trimming shortened V by 3 bases and J by 4 bases, and 14 bases separated the two germline ends. The germline V gene has CDR1 SGHNT and CDR2 YYREEE (reference sequence). The DNA for the CDR3 is TGTGCCAGCAGCTCAAAAGCCGGGACTTACAATGAGCAGTTCTTC. It specifies CASSSKAGTYNEQFF.

The chain is built from TRBV2 and TRBJ2-5, with 9 bases lining up with TRBD1. The CDR3 is made up of 15 amino acids. Trimming removed 3 bases from V and 4 bases from J; junction bases left unmatched: 6. CDR1 and CDR2 (germline): SNHLY, FYNNEI. The CDR3 nucleotides are TGTGCCAGCAGTGACGGACAGGGGATTGGAGAGACCCAGTACTTC. This sequence encodes CASSDGQGIGETQYF.

The CDR3 sequence: CASSLGSQTQETQYF. The CDR3 DNA follows: TGTGCCAGCAGCTTAGGTTCCCAGACACAAGAGACCCAGTACTTC. The rearrangement links TRBV11-3 to TRBJ2-5; no clear D. The V gene's germline CDR1 is SGHNT and CDR2 YENEEA. This CDR3 is 15 amino acids long. Trimming left V 1 base short and J 2 bases short, with 11 bases between.

This clone was seen at least ten times. The chain uses TRBV28 and TRBJ2-1; 12 bases fit TRBD2. The CDR3 runs 15 residues. With V trimmed by 7 bases and J by 8 bases, 9 bases remained unmatched. The germline gives CDR1 MDHEN, CDR2 SYDVKM. CDR3 loop: CASIAPRTSGDEQFF. In DNA form, the CDR3 reads TGTGCCAGCATCGCCCCACGGACTAGCGGGGATGAGCAGTTCTTC.

The V and J genes are TRBV30 and TRBJ2-1, with TRBD1 as a possible D gene (6 bases). V was pared by 4 bases and J by 7 bases, with 8 bases between. The CDR3 totals 11 residues. Germline V gene data show CDR1 as GTSNPN and CDR2 as SVGIG (reference sequence). For the CDR3, the DNA is TGTGCCTGGACCAGGGGAAATGAGCAGTTCTTC. It yields the protein CAWTRGNEQFF.

This clone was seen a single time. The rearrangement links TRBV7-8 to TRBJ2-7; D uncertain. Germline V lookup: CDR1 SGHVS, CDR2 FQNEAQ. The length of the CDR3 is 15 residues. V shed 4 bases and J shed 4 bases, with 17 bases lying between them. The CDR3 loop is CASSSLKNTIYEQYF. In DNA form, the CDR3 reads TGTGCCAGCAGCTCCCTAAAGAACACTATTTACGAGCAGTACTTC.

The V call is TRBV6-6, the J call TRBJ2-1; 7 nucleotides agree with TRBD1. The germline CDR1 and CDR2 sequences are MNHNY and SVGAGI (reference sequence). V gave up 4 bases and J gave up 7 bases; unmatched junction bases: 10. CDR3 length: 15 residues. The CDR3 region is CASSFRQGSKNEQFF. For the CDR3, the DNA is TGTGCCAGCAGTTTCCGACAGGGCTCAAAGAATGAGCAGTTCTTC.

The chain carries TRBV30 and TRBJ2-2; the match to TRBD1 covers 7 bases. CDR1 and CDR2 (germline): GTSNPN, SVGIG (reference sequence). This CDR3 is built from 14 residues. The J segment lost 7 bases and the V segment lost 3 bases, leaving 8 bases of the junction unmatched. The CDR3 region has the DNA TGTGCCTGGAGCCCACAGGGGCGGAACGGGGAGCTGTTTTTT. Translating it yields CAWSPQGRNGELFF.

The V call is TRBV5-1, the J call TRBJ1-2, with TRBD1 matching over 8 bases. Germline values: CDR1 SGHRS, CDR2 YFSETQ. J lost 3 bases, V lost 1 base, and 5 bases had no gene match. The CDR3 totals 15 residues. This CDR3 is CASSLPGQDDYGYTF. The CDR3 DNA follows: TGCGCCAGCAGCTTGCCGGGACAGGACGACTATGGCTACACCTTC.

This clone was seen a few times. The rearrangement uses TRBV9 and TRBJ2-7; D may be TRBD2 (6 bases). The germline V and J ends were trimmed by 0 bases and 1 base, with 14 bases remaining between them. Per the germline V gene, CDR1 is SGDLS and CDR2 is YYNGEE. This CDR3 spans 16 amino acids. The chain's CDR3 is CASSVVEIGSSYEQYF. The CDR3, as DNA: TGTGCCAGCAGCGTAGTGGAAATCGGGAGTTCCTACGAGCAGTACTTC.

CDR3 coding DNA: TGTGCCAGCCGAGATAGCTCTGGAAACACCATATATTTT. Its translation: CASRDSSGNTIYF. The chain joins TRBV7-9 to TRBJ1-3, with D hard to call. The CDR3 length is 13 residues. V gave up 8 bases and J gave up 0 bases, with 8 bases separating them. Germline lookup yields CDR1 SEHNR and CDR2 FQNEAQ (reference sequence).

V and J are TRBV24-1 and TRBJ2-2, with D hard to call. V lost 0 bases, J lost 1 base, and 5 bases lay in between. The CDR3 has 15 amino acids. Germline-derived CDR1 and CDR2 are KGHDR and SFDVKD. The CDR3 bases are TGTGCCACCAGTGATTTGACAAGGAACACCGGGGAGCTGTTTTTT. Its protein product is CATSDLTRNTGELFF.

The CDR3 DNA sequence: TGTGCCAGCAGCTTGCGGGACAGGAGGGCCTACGAGCAGTACTTC. Translated: CASSLRDRRAYEQYF. The rearrangement joins TRBV5-6 to TRBJ2-7; TRBD1 matches 8 bases. Losses at the gene ends were 1 base for V and 2 bases for J; bases not matched to a gene: 5. The germline CDR1 and CDR2 sequences are SGHDT and YYEEEE. CDR3 length equals 15 residues.

The chain has TRBV6-2 or TRBV6-3 and TRBJ2-6, with 8 bases fitting TRBD2. V lost 3 bases to trimming and J lost 0 bases; unmatched junction nucleotides: 7. The CDR3 is made up of 18 amino acids. The germline V gene encodes CDR1 MNHEY and CDR2 SVGEGT. CDR3 DNA: TGTGCCAGCAGTTATGGCCCCGGGAGGGGCTCTGGGGCCAACGTCCTGACTTTC. Its protein product is CASSYGPGRGSGANVLTF.

Regarding this clone: A read error likely explains this, since a far larger clone differs by one base. V and J are TRBV11-1 and TRBJ1-1; tentatively, D is TRBD1 (5 bases). The V gene's germline CDR1 is SGHAT and CDR2 FQDESV (reference sequence). The CDR3 length is 14 residues. The V gene lost 1 base and the J gene lost 2 bases, with 8 bases spanning the gap. The CDR3: CASSLETVNTEAFF. The CDR3, as DNA: TGTGCCAGCAGCTTAGAGACAGTTAACACTGAAGCTTTCTTT.

The rearrangement uses TRBV30 and TRBJ1-5; tentative D call: TRBD1 (6 bases). The CDR3 extends over 15 amino acids. CDR1 is GTSNPN, CDR2 SVGIG, per germline (reference sequence). V gave up 4 bases and J gave up 1 base, with 14 bases separating them. DNA of the CDR3: TGTGCCTGGACCTCAGGGGCAGGGAGCAATCAGCCCCAGCATTTT. Translation gives CAWTSGAGSNQPQHF.

The rearrangement joins TRBV12-3 or TRBV12-4 to TRBJ1-5; D is uncertain. Between the trimmed V and J ends, which lost 2 bases and 4 bases, there was a span of 6 bases. There are 13 residues in the CDR3. The CDR3 sequence is CASSLRGNQPQHF. In DNA form, the CDR3 reads TGTGCCAGCAGTTTAAGAGGGAATCAGCCCCAGCATTTT.

This clone was seen a single time. This chain uses TRBV25-1 with TRBJ2-7, with TRBD1 matching 7 bases. CDR1 is MGHDK, CDR2 SYGVNS, per germline. V lost 4 bases, J lost 2 bases, and 8 bases stayed unmatched. The CDR3 sequence is 15 residues long. In DNA, the CDR3 is TGTGCCAGCAGTGGGTGGACAGGCCGGACCTACGAGCAGTACTTC. Its protein is CASSGWTGRTYEQYF.

The V gene is TRBV19, the J gene TRBJ2-6; 12 bases map to TRBD1. Germline V gives CDR1 LNHDA, CDR2 SQIVND (reference sequence). Germline trimming cut 10 bases from V and 0 bases from J; bases unmatched to any gene: 10. This CDR3 is built from 18 residues. For the CDR3, the DNA is TGTGCCACTGGGGCGGGACAGGGGGCTTACTCTGGGGCCAACGTCCTGACTTTC. It specifies CATGAGQGAYSGANVLTF.

This rearrangement joins TRBV7-9 to TRBJ2-6; no clear D. Germline V gene data show CDR1 as SEHNR and CDR2 as FQNEAQ (reference sequence). The CDR3 runs to 15 residues. V was clipped by 5 bases and J by 5 bases, with 13 bases between them. DNA for the CDR3: TGTGCCAGCAGCCCAGGAATCCGAAGGGCCAACGTCCTGACTTTC. It specifies CASSPGIRRANVLTF.

The CDR3 DNA reads as TGTGCCAGTAGTCGGGGGACCGAGCAGTACTTC. Encoded protein: CASSRGTEQYF. The J gene is TRBJ2-7, the V gene TRBV19, with D possibly being TRBD2 (6 bases). Germline CDR1 is LNHDA and CDR2 is SQIVND (reference sequence). The ends were cut back, 5 bases at V and 6 bases at J, with 8 bases in the middle. The CDR3 has 11 amino acids.

The rearrangement uses TRBV11-3 and TRBJ2-1; the D gene is possibly TRBD1 (6 bases). Germline-derived CDR1 and CDR2 are SGHNT and YENEEA. V lost 5 bases, J lost 3 bases, and 11 bases lay in between. The CDR3 runs 14 residues. The CDR3 sequence is CASSLQGGYNEQFF. DNA for the CDR3: TGTGCCAGCAGCCTCCAAGGGGGCTACAATGAGCAGTTCTTC.

V and J are TRBV12-2 and TRBJ2-5; TRBD2 is taken as the D call from the table, unchecked against the DNA. TRBV12-2 is a recognized pseudogene. The CDR3 covers 14 residues. The chain's CDR3 is CASRFGGRWMTQYF. The CDR3 DNA is TGTGCAAGTCGCTTCGGCGGGCGCTGGATGACCCAGTACTTC.

The rearrangement joins TRBV4-2 to TRBJ2-3, with 8 nucleotides matching TRBD2. This CDR3 comprises 16 residues. CDR1 LGHNA and CDR2 YNFKEQ come from the germline V gene. The V gene end was trimmed by 4 bases and the J gene end by 4 bases; junction bases not matched to a gene: 10. The CDR3 sequence: CASSPLSGRRADTQYF. The CDR3 DNA reads TGTGCCAGCAGCCCCCTAAGCGGGAGACGGGCAGATACGCAGTATTTT.

J is TRBJ2-2 and V is TRBV5-4; D is perhaps TRBD2 (7 bases). This CDR3 has 16 residues. CDR1 SGHNT and CDR2 YYREEE come from the germline V gene (reference sequence). V lost 5 bases and J 4 bases, leaving 18 bases between the germline ends. The chain's CDR3 is CASRPPGGDSTGELFF. In DNA form, the CDR3 reads TGTGCCAGCAGGCCGCCGGGGGGCGATAGCACCGGGGAGCTGTTTTTT.

This chain links TRBV12-5 with TRBJ2-5; D gene ambiguous. The CDR3 length is 14 residues. V lost 1 base and J lost 0, with 6 bases in between. Germline values: CDR1 LGHNT, CDR2 FRNRAP. CDR3 DNA sequence: TGTGCTAGTGGTTTGGACAGTTACCAAGAGACCCAGTACTTC. This sequence encodes CASGLDSYQETQYF.

The V and J genes are TRBV4-1 and TRBJ2-1; no reliable D call. CDR1 and CDR2 from the germline V gene are MGHRA and YSYEKL. The V gene lost 6 bases and the J gene lost 7 bases, with 7 bases spanning the gap. The CDR3 runs to 11 residues. The CDR3 region has the DNA TGCGCCAGCAGTTTTGTAAATGAGCAGTTCTTC. Translated: CASSFVNEQFF.

This clone was counted once. The CDR3 region is CASSASGMWGKTATNEKLFF. The CDR3 DNA follows: TGTGCCAGCAGTGCCTCAGGGATGTGGGGCAAGACTGCAACTAATGAAAAACTGTTTTTT. This rearrangement joins TRBV2 to TRBJ1-4, with D perhaps TRBD1 (5 bases). Between the trimmed V and J ends, which lost 4 bases and 0 bases, there was a span of 24 bases. Germline V gives CDR1 SNHLY, CDR2 FYNNEI. This CDR3 contains 20 residues.

This clone was found many times. The genes are TRBV2 and TRBJ2-2; D possibly corresponds to TRBD2 (6 bases). The ends were cut back, 4 bases at V and 2 bases at J, with 8 bases in the middle. This CDR3 contains 14 residues. Germline assignment: CDR1 SNHLY and CDR2 FYNNEI. The CDR3 DNA sequence: TGTGCCAGCAGTGGACTAGTAAACACCGGGGAGCTGTTTTTT. This gives the protein CASSGLVNTGELFF.